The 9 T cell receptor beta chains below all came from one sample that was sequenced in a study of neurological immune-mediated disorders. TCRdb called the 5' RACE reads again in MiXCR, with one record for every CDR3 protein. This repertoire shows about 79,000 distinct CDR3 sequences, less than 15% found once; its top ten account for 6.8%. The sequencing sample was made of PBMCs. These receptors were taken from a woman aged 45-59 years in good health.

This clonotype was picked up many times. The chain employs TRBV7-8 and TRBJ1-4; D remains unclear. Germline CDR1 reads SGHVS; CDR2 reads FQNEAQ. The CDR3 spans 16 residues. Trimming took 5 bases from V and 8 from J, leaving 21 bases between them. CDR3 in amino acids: CASSLLAARSGEKLFF. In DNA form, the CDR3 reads TGTGCCAGCAGCCTTTTGGCAGCCAGGTCTGGGGAAAAACTGTTTTTT.

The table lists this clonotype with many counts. This CDR3 reads CASSLWGQTYEQYF. The CDR3 DNA reads TGCGCCAGCAGCTTGTGGGGACAAACCTACGAGCAGTACTTC. The rearrangement links TRBV5-1 to TRBJ2-7; a possible D gene is TRBD1 (6 bases). The germline CDR1 and CDR2 sequences are SGHRS and YFSETQ. This CDR3 is built from 14 residues. Trimming left V 1 base short and J 2 bases short, with 10 bases between.

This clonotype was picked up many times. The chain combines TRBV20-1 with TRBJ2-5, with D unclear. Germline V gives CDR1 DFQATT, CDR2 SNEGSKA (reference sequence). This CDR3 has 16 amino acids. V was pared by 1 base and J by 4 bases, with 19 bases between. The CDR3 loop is CSARGFGPGSGETQYF. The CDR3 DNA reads TGCAGTGCTAGAGGATTCGGTCCGGGTTCGGGAGAGACCCAGTACTTC.

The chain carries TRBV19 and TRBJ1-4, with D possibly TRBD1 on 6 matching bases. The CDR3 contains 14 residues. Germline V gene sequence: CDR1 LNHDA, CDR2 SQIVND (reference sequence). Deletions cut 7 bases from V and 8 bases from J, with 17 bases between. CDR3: CASTRGGAREKLFF. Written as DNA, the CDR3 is TGTGCCAGTACCCGTGGGGGGGCACGGGAAAAACTGTTTTTT.

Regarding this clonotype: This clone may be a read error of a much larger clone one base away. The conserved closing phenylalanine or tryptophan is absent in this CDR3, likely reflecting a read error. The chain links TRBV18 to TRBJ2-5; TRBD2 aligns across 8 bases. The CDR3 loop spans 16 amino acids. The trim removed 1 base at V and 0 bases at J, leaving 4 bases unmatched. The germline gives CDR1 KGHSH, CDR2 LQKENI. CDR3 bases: TGTGCCAGCTCACCACAGGTTAGCGGGAACCAAGAGACCCAGTACTTA. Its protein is CASSPQVSGNQETQYL.

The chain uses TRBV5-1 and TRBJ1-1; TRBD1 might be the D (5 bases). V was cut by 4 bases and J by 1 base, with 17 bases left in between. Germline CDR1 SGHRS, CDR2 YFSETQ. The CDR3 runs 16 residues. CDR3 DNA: TGCGCCAGCAGCCCGAGCCAGGGCCAGGGGAACACTGAAGCTTTCTTT. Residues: CASSPSQGQGNTEAFF.

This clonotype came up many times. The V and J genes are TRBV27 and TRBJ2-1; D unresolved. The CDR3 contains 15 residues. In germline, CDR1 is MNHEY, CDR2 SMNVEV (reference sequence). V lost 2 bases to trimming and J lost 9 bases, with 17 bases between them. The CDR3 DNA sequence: TGTGCCAGCAGTTTACCCCCCGCCCTAATCGGTGAGCAGTTCTTC. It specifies CASSLPPALIGEQFF.

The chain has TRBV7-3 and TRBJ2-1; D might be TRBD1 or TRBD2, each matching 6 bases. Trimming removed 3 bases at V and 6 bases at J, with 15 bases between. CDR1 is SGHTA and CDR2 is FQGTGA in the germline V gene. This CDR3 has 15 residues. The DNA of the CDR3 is TGTGCCAGCAGCTTCGGCTCGGGGGCTAGCAATGAGCAGTTCTTC. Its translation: CASSFGSGASNEQFF.

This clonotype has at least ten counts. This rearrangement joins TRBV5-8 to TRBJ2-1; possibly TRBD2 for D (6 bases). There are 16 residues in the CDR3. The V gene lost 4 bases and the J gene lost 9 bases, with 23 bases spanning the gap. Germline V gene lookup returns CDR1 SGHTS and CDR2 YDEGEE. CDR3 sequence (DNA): TGTGCCAGCAGCCAAATGCCGGGACTGGCCTCCAGTGAGCAGTTCTTC. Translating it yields CASSQMPGLASSEQFF.